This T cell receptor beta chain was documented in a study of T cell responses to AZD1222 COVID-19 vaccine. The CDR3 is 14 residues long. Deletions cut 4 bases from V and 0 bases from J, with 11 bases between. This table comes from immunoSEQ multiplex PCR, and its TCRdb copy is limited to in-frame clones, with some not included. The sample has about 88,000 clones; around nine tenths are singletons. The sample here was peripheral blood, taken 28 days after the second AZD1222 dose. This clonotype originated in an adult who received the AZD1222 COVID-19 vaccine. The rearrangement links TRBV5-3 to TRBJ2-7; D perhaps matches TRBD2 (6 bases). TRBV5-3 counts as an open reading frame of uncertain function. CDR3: CARSLRGYSYEQYF. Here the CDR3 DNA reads TGTGCCAGAAGCCTTCGGGGGTACTCCTACGAGCAGTACTTC.